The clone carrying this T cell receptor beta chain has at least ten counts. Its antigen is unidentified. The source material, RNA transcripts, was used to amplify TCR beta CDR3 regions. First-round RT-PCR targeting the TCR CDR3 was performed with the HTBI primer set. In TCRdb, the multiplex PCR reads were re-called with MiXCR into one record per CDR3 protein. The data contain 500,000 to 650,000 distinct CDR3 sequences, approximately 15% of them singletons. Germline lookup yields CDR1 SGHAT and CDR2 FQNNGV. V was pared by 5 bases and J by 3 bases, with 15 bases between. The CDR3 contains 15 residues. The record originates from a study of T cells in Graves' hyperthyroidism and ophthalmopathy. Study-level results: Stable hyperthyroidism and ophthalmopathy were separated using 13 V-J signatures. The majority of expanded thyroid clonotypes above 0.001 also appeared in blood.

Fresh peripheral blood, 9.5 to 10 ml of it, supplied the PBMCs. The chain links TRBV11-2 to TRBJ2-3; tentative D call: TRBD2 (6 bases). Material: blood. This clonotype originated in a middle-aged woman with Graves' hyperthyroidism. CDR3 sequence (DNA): TGTGCCAGCAGCCTACTCGGGGGTTTGACAGATACGCAGTATTTT. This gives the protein CASSLLGGLTDTQYF.